Below are 28 T cell receptor beta chains sequenced from a single sample in a study of T cell responses to AZD1222 COVID-19 vaccine. The repertoire was sequenced with immunoSEQ multiplex PCR; TCRdb's copy has only in-frame clones and lacks some. The sample yields 110,000 or so clones, 88% seen once. This specimen consisted of peripheral blood, obtained 28 days after the second AZD1222 dose. These receptors were obtained from an adult who received the AZD1222 COVID-19 vaccine.

The V call is TRBV5-1, the J call TRBJ1-5; no definite D call. The CDR3 runs 15 residues. The V gene's germline CDR1 is SGHRS and CDR2 YFSETQ. The V and J ends lost 4 bases and 2 bases respectively, with 13 bases between them. CDR3 protein: CASSPVPGGNQPQHF. For the CDR3, the DNA is TGCGCCAGCAGCCCGGTTCCAGGCGGCAATCAGCCCCAGCATTTT.

The rearrangement joins TRBV7-3 to TRBJ2-5, with 8 bases matching TRBD2. CDR1 SGHTA and CDR2 FQGTGA come from the germline V gene. V gave up 0 bases and J gave up 4 bases; unmatched junction bases: 4. The CDR3 covers 15 residues. Here the CDR3 reads CASSLTGTSGETQYF. CDR3 DNA: TGTGCCAGCAGCTTAACCGGGACTAGTGGAGAGACCCAGTACTTC. The entire variable domain, with the rest obtained from reference TRBV7-3 and TRBJ2-5, is as follows: GAGVSQTPSNKVTEKGKYVELRCDPISGHTALYWYRQSLGQGPEFLIYFQGTGAADDSGLPNDRFFAVRPEGSVSTLKIQRTERGDSAVYLCASSLTGTSGETQYFGPGTRLLVL.

Remarks on this clone: The junction and the germline gene differ at one end; a read error may be behind it. The chain carries TRBV7-2 and TRBJ1-1; D perhaps matches TRBD1 (6 bases). Germline lookup yields CDR1 SGHTA and CDR2 FQGNSA. The CDR3 has 15 residues. CDR3 amino acids: CASRLGQGMNTEAFF. For the CDR3, the DNA is TGTGCCAGCAGATTAGGTCAGGGGATGAACACTGAAGCTTTCTTT.

This chain uses TRBV7-3 with TRBJ2-3, with 9 bases matching TRBD2. The germline gives CDR1 SGHTA, CDR2 FQGTGA. This CDR3 contains 14 residues. V shed 3 bases and J 2 bases; nucleotides not matched to a gene: 0. CDR3 sequence: CASSLGLATDTQYF. The CDR3 region has the DNA TGTGCCAGCAGCTTGGGACTAGCCACAGATACGCAGTATTTT. Full variable domain (outside the CDR3, taken from reference TRBV7-3 and TRBJ2-3): GAGVSQTPSNKVTEKGKYVELRCDPISGHTALYWYRQSLGQGPEFLIYFQGTGAADDSGLPNDRFFAVRPEGSVSTLKIQRTERGDSAVYLCASSLGLATDTQYFGPGTRLTVL.

DNA of the CDR3: TGCGCCAGCAGCCAAGATCTGACAGAAAAACAGTTCTTC. Protein: CASSQDLTEKQFF. The genes are TRBV4-1 and TRBJ2-1; the D gene is possibly TRBD1 (5 bases). V was pared by 0 bases and J by 13 bases, with 13 bases between. The V gene's germline CDR1 is MGHRA and CDR2 YSYEKL. The CDR3 totals 13 residues.

This sequence joins TRBV10-3 and TRBJ2-1; tentatively, D is TRBD1 or TRBD2 (7 bases each). From germline, CDR1 is ENHRY and CDR2 SYGVKD. Trimming shortened V by 4 bases and J by 1 base, and 17 bases separated the two germline ends. The CDR3 extends over 17 amino acids. The chain's CDR3 is CAISAPQGGNSYNEQFF. DNA of the CDR3: TGTGCCATCAGTGCCCCTCAGGGGGGGAATTCCTACAATGAGCAGTTCTTC.

The chain links TRBV28 to TRBJ2-6; 10 nucleotides align to TRBD1. Germline loops: CDR1 MDHEN, CDR2 SYDVKM. This CDR3 is 16 amino acids long. The ends lost 6 bases at V and 2 bases at J; junction bases unmatched: 4. The DNA for the CDR3 is TGTGCCAGCAGCTCCGGACAGGGGGCTGGGGCCAACGTCCTGACTTTC. Its protein product is CASSSGQGAGANVLTF.

The genes are TRBV11-1 and TRBJ1-4; 7 nucleotides align to TRBD1. Losses at the gene ends were 5 bases for V and 7 bases for J; bases not matched to a gene: 4. CDR3 length: 13 amino acids. Germline CDR1 SGHAT, CDR2 FQDESV (reference sequence). The CDR3 DNA reads as TGTGCCAGCAGCAAAGGGACAGTTGAAAAACTGTTTTTT. Protein: CASSKGTVEKLFF. Variable domain in full (rest from reference TRBV11-1 and TRBJ1-4): EAEVAQSPRYKITEKSQAVAFWCDPISGHATLYWYRQILGQGPELLVQFQDESVVDDSQLPKDRFSAERLKGVDSTLKIQPAELGDSAMYLCASSKGTVEKLFFGSGTQLSVL.

The chain couples TRBV6-1 to TRBJ1-6, with a possible D match to TRBD1 (5 bases). The V gene's germline CDR1 is MNHNS and CDR2 SASEGT. The CDR3 runs to 14 residues. V was trimmed by 3 bases and J by 8 bases, leaving 11 bases between them. The CDR3 sequence: CASSESVGDSPLHF. The CDR3 bases are TGTGCCAGCAGTGAGTCCGTGGGGGATTCACCCCTCCACTTT.

The genes are TRBV9 and TRBJ1-3, with a weak D call TRBD1 (5 bases). Trimming pared 0 bases from V and 3 bases from J, leaving 13 bases between. Germline CDR1 reads SGDLS; CDR2 reads YYNGEE. The CDR3 extends over 16 amino acids. The CDR3 region has the DNA TGTGCCAGCAGCGTAGAAGGAGGGGCTGGTGGAAACACCATATATTTT. It yields the protein CASSVEGGAGGNTIYF.

The chain uses TRBV7-2 and TRBJ1-3; weak D call: TRBD1 (6 bases). V dropped 5 bases and J dropped 0 bases, with 11 bases sitting between them. Germline V gene data show CDR1 as SGHTA and CDR2 as FQGNSA. This CDR3 comprises 15 residues. Here the CDR3 reads CASSLGGTSGNTIYF. The CDR3 region has the DNA TGTGCCAGCAGCCTAGGGGGGACCTCTGGAAACACCATATATTTT. The full variable domain, rest sourced from reference TRBV7-2 and TRBJ1-3, is GAGVSQSPSNKVTEKGKDVELRCDPISGHTALYWYRQSLGQGLEFLIYFQGNSAPDKSGLPSDRFSAERTGGSVSTLTIQRTQQEDSAVYLCASSLGGTSGNTIYFGEGSWLTVV.

The gene calls are TRBV27 and TRBJ2-2, with 9 bases fitting TRBD1. This CDR3 region has 17 residues. Trimming removed 5 bases from V and 5 bases from J; junction bases left unmatched: 12. The germline V gene encodes CDR1 MNHEY and CDR2 SMNVEV (reference sequence). The CDR3: CASSMRGTGIKTGELFF. Written as DNA, the CDR3 is TGTGCCAGCAGTATGAGAGGGACAGGGATTAAGACCGGGGAGCTGTTTTTT.

V and J are TRBV12-3 or TRBV12-4 and TRBJ2-7; tentative D call: TRBD1 (5 bases). The V and J ends lost 6 bases and 5 bases respectively, with 11 bases between them. This CDR3 has 12 amino acids. CDR3 in DNA: TGTGCCAGCAGCTTCAGGGTGAACGAGCAGTACTTC. Translating gives CASSFRVNEQYF.

This rearrangement joins TRBV7-9 to TRBJ1-2; no reliable D call. Germline CDR1 reads SEHNR; CDR2 reads FQNEAQ (reference sequence). CDR3 length equals 14 residues. The V and J ends lost 5 bases and 0 bases respectively, with 10 bases between them. CDR3 in amino acids: CASSTSGTNYGYTF. The CDR3 region has the DNA TGTGCCAGCAGCACATCGGGAACTAACTATGGCTACACCTTC. The complete variable domain, with remaining parts taken from reference TRBV7-9 and TRBJ1-2, reads DTGVSQNPRHKITKRGQNVTFRCDPISEHNRLYWYRQTLGQGPEFLTYFQNEAQLEKSRLLSDRFSAERPKGSFSTLEIQRTEQGDSAMYLCASSTSGTNYGYTFGSGTRLTVV.

The V call is TRBV6-6, the J call TRBJ2-5; TRBD2 aligns across 7 bases. The CDR3 consists of 17 residues. Trimming cost V 5 bases and J 4 bases; bases outside gene matches: 16. Germline CDR1 is MNHNY and CDR2 is SVGAGI (reference sequence). The CDR3 DNA is TGTGCCAGCAGTCTCAATGCCGGGACTACCAGAACAGAGACCCAGTACTTC. Residues: CASSLNAGTTRTETQYF.

The chain links TRBV27 to TRBJ1-4; D perhaps matches TRBD1 (5 bases). The V gene's germline CDR1 is MNHEY and CDR2 SMNVEV (reference sequence). Trimming cost V 5 bases and J 8 bases, with 15 bases left between them. The CDR3 is 14 amino acids. CDR3 region: CASSPRLGAEKLFF. In DNA, the CDR3 is TGTGCCAGCAGTCCACGTTTAGGGGCCGAAAAACTGTTTTTT.

The chain combines TRBV11-2 with TRBJ2-3; D remains ambiguous. V lost 1 base and J lost 2, with 7 bases in between. This CDR3 is built from 14 residues. Germline CDR1 is SGHAT and CDR2 is FQNNGV. CDR3 nucleotide sequence: TGTGCCAGCAGCTTAGCTCTCTACACAGATACGCAGTATTTT. Protein product: CASSLALYTDTQYF.

V and J are TRBV19 and TRBJ1-1, with 10 bases fitting TRBD1. The V segment lost 4 bases and the J segment 4 bases; nucleotides outside the gene matches: 6. CDR1 is LNHDA and CDR2 is SQIVND in the germline V gene (reference sequence). The CDR3 has 15 amino acids. CDR3 sequence: CASSTGTGVGTEAFF. DNA of the CDR3: TGTGCCAGTAGTACGGGGACAGGGGTAGGCACTGAAGCTTTCTTT.

The V gene is TRBV7-8, the J gene TRBJ2-1; a weak D match, TRBD2 (6 bases). The germline CDR1 and CDR2 sequences are SGHVS and FQNEAQ. The CDR3 runs to 15 residues. Deletions cut 5 bases from V and 6 bases from J, with 17 bases between. The CDR3: CASSPATGVANEQFF. The CDR3 nucleotides read TGTGCCAGCAGCCCAGCCACGGGGGTGGCCAATGAGCAGTTCTTC. Using reference TRBV7-8 and TRBJ2-1 for the parts outside the CDR3, the full variable domain is GAGVSQSPRYKVAKRGQDVALRCDPISGHVSLFWYQQALGQGPEFLTYFQNEAQLDKSGLPSDRFFAERPEGSVSTLKIQRTQQEDSAVYLCASSPATGVANEQFFGPGTRLTVL.

This clone appeared a few times. This sequence joins TRBV7-2 and TRBJ2-1; 8 bases match TRBD1. Germline CDR1 SGHTA, CDR2 FQGNSA. CDR3 length: 16 amino acids. After removal of 0 bases from V and 7 bases from J, the junction contained 8 bases not matched to a gene. CDR3 protein: CASSLASDRAGNEQFF. The CDR3 DNA reads as TGTGCCAGCAGCTTAGCGTCGGACAGGGCAGGGAATGAGCAGTTCTTC.

The chain uses TRBV7-9 and TRBJ2-3, with D unresolved. Germline CDR1 reads SEHNR; CDR2 reads FQNEAQ (reference sequence). This CDR3 contains 15 residues. The V and J ends lost 5 bases and 4 bases respectively, with 16 bases between them. The CDR3 here is CASSPVVGSADTQYF. CDR3 nucleotides: TGTGCCAGCAGCCCGGTGGTGGGGTCGGCAGATACGCAGTATTTT.

The chain combines TRBV19 with TRBJ1-2; 8 nucleotides agree with TRBD1. The CDR3 contains 14 residues. Losses at the gene ends were 6 bases for V and 3 bases for J; bases not matched to a gene: 6. Germline loops: CDR1 LNHDA, CDR2 SQIVND (reference sequence). The CDR3 DNA reads TGTGCCAGTAGCCACGTGGGACAGGACTATGGCTACACCTTC. Translating it yields CASSHVGQDYGYTF.

CDR3 residues: CASSDRAVSSDTQYF. CDR3 nucleotide sequence: TGTGCCAGCAGTGACAGGGCGGTCTCCTCAGATACGCAGTATTTT. V usage is TRBV6-1 and J usage is TRBJ2-3; tentative D call: TRBD1 (5 bases). The germline CDR1 and CDR2 sequences are MNHNS and SASEGT. V was trimmed by 3 bases and J by 4 bases, leaving 14 bases between them. CDR3 length equals 15 residues.

The gene calls are TRBV6-5 and TRBJ1-5; 10 nucleotides agree with TRBD1. The CDR3 contains 15 residues. J lost 2 bases, V lost 6 bases, and 4 bases had no gene match. The V gene's germline CDR1 is MNHEY and CDR2 SVGAGI. The CDR3 coding sequence is TGTGCCAGCAGCCGGGACAGGGGTGGCAATCAGCCCCAGCATTTT. This sequence encodes CASSRDRGGNQPQHF.

The chain employs TRBV10-3 and TRBJ1-1; no clear D gene. Germline CDR1 reads ENHRY; CDR2 reads SYGVKD. Trimming removed 6 bases from V and 1 base from J, with 9 bases in between. This CDR3 is 13 amino acids long. The CDR3 loop is CAIRREPNTEAFF. The CDR3 bases are TGTGCCATCAGACGGGAGCCGAACACTGAAGCTTTCTTT.

The genes are TRBV28 and TRBJ2-7; D ambiguous. CDR1 is MDHEN and CDR2 is SYDVKM in the germline V gene. V lost 2 bases and J 3 bases, leaving 2 bases between the germline ends. This CDR3 spans 11 amino acids. CDR3: CASSLDYEQYF. CDR3 sequence (DNA): TGTGCCAGCAGTTTAGACTACGAGCAGTACTTC.

As concerns this clone: The sample carries other DNA sequences with the same CDR3. J is TRBJ1-1 and V is TRBV10-3; 7 nucleotides match TRBD1. The V segment lost 6 bases and the J segment 6 bases; nucleotides outside the gene matches: 7. This CDR3 has 13 amino acids. Germline assignment: CDR1 ENHRY and CDR2 SYGVKD. In DNA, the CDR3 is TGTGCCATCAGCAGACAGGGAGGGGCTGAAGCTTTCTTT. Translation: CAISRQGGAEAFF.

This chain uses TRBV3-1 (or the pseudogene TRBV3-2) with TRBJ2-3; 7 nucleotides align to TRBD2. Unmatched junction bases numbered 11, after V lost 4 bases and J lost 7 bases. The CDR3 has 15 residues. In germline, CDR1 is LGHDT, CDR2 YNNKEL (reference sequence). As DNA, the CDR3 is TGTGCCAGCAGCCCGCGGGCGGCTAGCGGACATACGCAGTATTTT. Translating gives CASSPRAASGHTQYF.